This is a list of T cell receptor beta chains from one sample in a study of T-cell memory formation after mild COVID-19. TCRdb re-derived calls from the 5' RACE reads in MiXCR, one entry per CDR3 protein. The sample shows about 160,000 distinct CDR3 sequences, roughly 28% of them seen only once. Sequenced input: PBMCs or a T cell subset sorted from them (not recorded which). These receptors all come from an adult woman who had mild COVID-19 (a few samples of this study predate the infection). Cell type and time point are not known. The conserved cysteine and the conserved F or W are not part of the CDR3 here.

CDR3: ASSARLPGELF
V: TRBV9

CDR3: ATRSGSSYNEQF
V: TRBV24-1

CDR3: ASSSGKGPDNEQF
V: TRBV7-3

CDR3: ASSLGGQGAGANVLT
V: TRBV7-2

CDR3: SVRWGETQY
V: TRBV29-1

CDR3: ASSLTRDRGNSPLH
V: TRBV19

CDR3: SARPPNRRDNSPLH
V: TRBV20-1

CDR3: ASSQVWRASTYYEQY
V: TRBV3-1

CDR3: ASSEDSPYT
V: TRBV7-9

CDR3: SVTGQGGNEQF
V: TRBV29-1

CDR3: ASSAGTSGGASTDTQY
V: TRBV5-1

CDR3: ASSPPGLAPETQY
V: TRBV18

CDR3: ASSRGGVYGYT
V: TRBV5-6

CDR3: ASSRTDSSYGYT
V: TRBV12-3/TRBV12-4

CDR3: ASGESADTQY
V: TRBV27

CDR3: ASNIREGRPDTQY
V: TRBV5-1

CDR3: ASSFSGERGF
V: TRBV12-3/TRBV12-4

CDR3: ASSAKDRAGGNTIY
V: TRBV9

CDR3: ASSSDGNTGELF
V: TRBV7-9

CDR3: ASSYGLAGSGANVLT
V: TRBV6-5

CDR3: SATDRRETQY
V: TRBV20-1

CDR3: SVEDPGKSSYEQY
V: TRBV29-1

CDR3: ATSEGARETQY
V: TRBV24-1

CDR3: ASSSQLSGANVLT
V: TRBV7-3